This T cell receptor beta chain was recovered during a study of cytomegalovirus exposure and HLA in healthy donors. The CDR3 spans 15 residues. Trimming at V came to 6 bases and at J to 7 bases, leaving 10 bases not matched to a gene. The germline V gene encodes CDR1 LNHDA and CDR2 SQIVND (reference sequence). PCR employed 60 Vbeta and 13 Jbeta primers. Profiling relied on immunoSEQ multiplex PCR, and the TCRdb table lists in-frame clones only, not all of them. The repertoire holds 85,000 to 95,000 clones, with 7.6% as singletons. Sequencing was performed on PBMCs. The TCR was taken from a man aged 45-65 years in good health and CMV-seronegative. The chain combines TRBV19 with TRBJ1-5, with 9 nucleotides matching TRBD1. CDR3 sequence reads: CASRDAGQGRQPQHF. CDR3 coding DNA: TGTGCCAGTAGGGACGCGGGACAGGGAAGGCAGCCCCAGCATTTT.